The 22 T cell receptor beta chains below all came from one sample that was sequenced in a study of cytomegalovirus exposure and HLA in healthy donors. The PCR made use of 60 Vbeta and 13 Jbeta primers. Generated by immunoSEQ multiplex PCR, the TCRdb table keeps only in-frame clones and is missing some. The sample consists of approximately 240,000 clones, 70% to 85% of them appearing once. Specimen: PBMCs. These receptors were collected from a woman aged 40 to 50 in good health and CMV-seronegative.

The chain combines TRBV6-5 with TRBJ1-3; the D is unclear. CDR3 length: 15 amino acids. V lost 0 bases to trimming and J lost 0 bases, with 6 bases between them. The germline gives CDR1 MNHEY, CDR2 SVGAGI. This CDR3 reads CASSYSGSSGNTIYF. CDR3 DNA sequence: TGTGCCAGCAGTTACTCAGGGAGCTCTGGAAACACCATATATTTT.

The chain couples TRBV7-2 to TRBJ1-4, with 7 positions matching TRBD1. This CDR3 spans 15 amino acids. Germline values: CDR1 SGHTA, CDR2 FQGNSA. With V trimmed by 4 bases and J by 6 bases, 8 bases remained unmatched. This CDR3 reads CASSSGTANYEKLFF. CDR3 DNA: TGTGCCAGCAGCTCAGGGACAGCCAATTATGAAAAACTGTTTTTT.

This sequence joins TRBV20-1 and TRBJ2-7; maybe TRBD1 (6 bases). CDR1 DFQATT and CDR2 SNEGSKA come from the germline V gene (reference sequence). Trimming took 3 bases from V and 10 from J, leaving 10 bases between them. CDR3 length equals 10 residues. The CDR3 nucleotides read TGCAGTGCTAGCACAGGGATTCAGTACTTC. Translation gives CSASTGIQYF.

The genes are TRBV7-2 and TRBJ2-5; TRBD2 aligns across 9 bases. The CDR3 has 16 residues. The V and J ends lost 5 bases and 6 bases, in that order; junction bases with no gene match: 13. Germline-derived CDR1 and CDR2 are SGHTA and FQGNSA. The CDR3 DNA reads as TGTGCCAGCAGCCTTGGTGATCTGCGGGGGGGGAAGACCCAGTACTTC. Amino acid sequence: CASSLGDLRGGKTQYF.

The rearrangement links TRBV7-2 to TRBJ2-1; 14 bases align to TRBD2. Germline V gene data show CDR1 as SGHTA and CDR2 as FQGNSA. This CDR3 region has 16 residues. Trimming removed 4 bases from V and 7 bases from J; junction bases left unmatched: 6. Here the CDR3 reads CASSSSGTSGGNEQFF. In DNA, the CDR3 is TGTGCCAGCAGCTCTTCCGGGACTAGCGGGGGTAATGAGCAGTTCTTC.

This chain links TRBV5-4 with TRBJ2-3, with 10 bases fitting TRBD1. J lost 3 bases, V lost 4 bases, and 8 bases had no gene match. Germline V CDR1 and CDR2: SGHNT, YYREEE (reference sequence). The CDR3 sequence is 16 residues long. CDR3 region: CASSTPGQGVTDTQYF. CDR3 DNA sequence: TGTGCCAGCAGCACTCCTGGACAGGGGGTAACAGATACGCAGTATTTT.

The chain recombines TRBV6-6 with TRBJ1-2; D may be TRBD1 (5 bases). The V and J ends lost 6 bases and 2 bases respectively, with 13 bases between them. Germline CDR1 reads MNHNY; CDR2 reads SVGAGI (reference sequence). The CDR3 runs 14 residues. The CDR3, as DNA: TGTGCCAGCAGCCAAAAACAGGAGAACTATGGCTACACCTTC. It yields the protein CASSQKQENYGYTF.

The table lists this clone with many counts. V and J are TRBV28 and TRBJ2-7, with D maybe TRBD2 (5 bases). The germline gives CDR1 MDHEN, CDR2 SYDVKM. V lost 8 bases and J 2 bases, leaving 13 bases between the germline ends. The CDR3 consists of 13 residues. The CDR3 here is CASRGGVAYEQYF. CDR3 bases: TGTGCCAGCCGGGGTGGGGTGGCCTACGAGCAGTACTTC. The whole variable domain, filled in from reference TRBV28 and TRBJ2-7, reads DVKVTQSSRYLVKRTGEKVFLECVQDMDHENMFWYRQDPGLGLRLIYFSYDVKMKEKGDIPEGYSVSREKKERFSLILESASTNQTSMYLCASRGGVAYEQYFGPGTRLTVT.

This clone has just a few counts. The chain has TRBV11-2 and TRBJ1-2, with D unresolved. Between the trimmed V and J ends, which lost 5 bases and 7 bases, there was a span of 14 bases. Germline values: CDR1 SGHAT, CDR2 FQNNGV. The CDR3 length is 13 residues. The CDR3 sequence: CASSRHSGGGYTF. The CDR3 region has the DNA TGTGCCAGCAGCCGTCACTCGGGTGGTGGCTACACCTTC. The entire variable domain, with the rest obtained from reference TRBV11-2 and TRBJ1-2, is as follows: EAGVAQSPRYKIIEKRQSVAFWCNPISGHATLYWYQQILGQGPKLLIQFQNNGVVDDSQLPKDRFSAERLKGVDSTLKIQPAKLEDSAVYLCASSRHSGGGYTFGSGTRLTVV.

A few counts support this clone. V gene TRBV21-1 combines with J gene TRBJ1-6; TRBD1 is taken as the D call from the table, unchecked against the DNA. TRBV21-1 is noted as a pseudogene. The CDR3 is made up of 13 amino acids. The CDR3 DNA reads as TGTGCCAGCACTGGGACAGGTAATTCACCCCTCCACTTT. This encodes CASTGTGNSPLHF.

This chain links TRBV19 with TRBJ2-3, with TRBD1 identical over 8 bases. The CDR3 has 15 amino acids. The V segment lost 5 bases and the J segment 2 bases; nucleotides outside the gene matches: 6. Looked up from germline, CDR1 is LNHDA and CDR2 is SQIVND (reference sequence). The CDR3 DNA reads TGTGCCAGTAGTCCAGGGGGCACGTACACAGATACGCAGTATTTT. Residues: CASSPGGTYTDTQYF.

This chain uses TRBV7-8 with TRBJ2-5, with 8 bases lining up with TRBD1. V was clipped by 4 bases and J by 2 bases; unmatched bases: 9. The length of the CDR3 is 16 residues. CDR1 is SGHVS, CDR2 FQNEAQ, per germline. CDR3 DNA: TGTGCCAGCAGCTCCTATCGGACAGGGAAGCAAGAGACCCAGTACTTC. Translation gives CASSSYRTGKQETQYF. Full variable domain (missing parts from reference TRBV7-8 and TRBJ2-5): GAGVSQSPRYKVAKRGQDVALRCDPISGHVSLFWYQQALGQGPEFLTYFQNEAQLDKSGLPSDRFFAERPEGSVSTLKIQRTQQEDSAVYLCASSSYRTGKQETQYFGPGTRLLVL.

This clone was counted only a few times. This sequence joins TRBV6-1 and TRBJ1-1; D perhaps matches TRBD1 (5 bases). Looked up from germline, CDR1 is MNHNS and CDR2 is SASEGT. The CDR3 consists of 12 residues. V lost 4 bases and J 8 bases, leaving 11 bases between the germline ends. CDR3 region: CASSVRGDEAFF. CDR3 DNA sequence: TGTGCCAGCAGTGTTCGGGGGGACGAAGCTTTCTTT.

The V and J genes are TRBV2 and TRBJ2-5, with 8 bases that match TRBD1. This CDR3 has 13 amino acids. Trimming removed 7 bases from V and 5 bases from J; junction bases left unmatched: 6. Germline loops: CDR1 SNHLY, CDR2 FYNNEI. CDR3 nucleotides: TGTGCCAGCACCGGGACAGGCGGGGAGACCCAGTACTTC. This encodes CASTGTGGETQYF.

This chain uses TRBV28 with TRBJ2-5, with 7 bases lining up with TRBD1. CDR3 length: 15 residues. The V gene end was trimmed by 3 bases and the J gene end by 2 bases; junction bases not matched to a gene: 6. The germline CDR1 and CDR2 sequences are MDHEN and SYDVKM. The CDR3 sequence is CASSLRTGAQETQYF. In nucleotides, the CDR3 is TGTGCCAGCAGTTTGAGGACAGGCGCACAAGAGACCCAGTACTTC.

This clone was detected once. The V and J genes are TRBV29-1 and TRBJ2-3, with 8 bases aligning to TRBD2. The CDR3 covers 14 residues. After removal of 4 bases from V and 0 bases from J, the junction contained 3 bases not matched to a gene. Per the germline V gene, CDR1 is SQVTM and CDR2 is ANQGSEA. CDR3 sequence: CSVVVAGSTDTQYF. CDR3 bases: TGCAGCGTTGTGGTAGCGGGGAGCACAGATACGCAGTATTTT.

V gene TRBV7-8 combines with J gene TRBJ1-1; D is unclear. The CDR3 contains 14 residues. V lost 1 base and J lost 1, with 7 bases in between. CDR1 and CDR2 from the germline V gene are SGHVS and FQNEAQ. The CDR3 DNA reads as TGTGCCAGCAGCTTAGTTGGCAAGAACACTGAAGCTTTCTTT. Protein product: CASSLVGKNTEAFF.

The chain joins TRBV6-6 to TRBJ1-6, with unresolved D. With 5 bases removed from V and 12 bases from J, the gap between germline ends came to 17 bases. The germline V gene encodes CDR1 MNHNY and CDR2 SVGAGI (reference sequence). This CDR3 has 14 residues. CDR3 bases: TGTGCCAGCAGTCAAGAGCACTTCACCGTACCCCTCCACTTT. Protein product: CASSQEHFTVPLHF.

The V and J genes are TRBV10-1 and TRBJ1-5; D is unclear. Trimming took 3 bases from V and 6 from J, leaving 9 bases between them. In germline, CDR1 is WNHNN, CDR2 SYGVQD (reference sequence). The CDR3 is 13 amino acids. In nucleotides, the CDR3 is TGCGCCAGCAGTGATGGACTGGCTCAGCCCCAGCATTTT. This translates into CASSDGLAQPQHF.

The chain couples TRBV11-3 to TRBJ1-2, with D unclear. The CDR3 totals 12 residues. V shed 5 bases and J shed 2 bases, with 6 bases lying between them. Germline V lookup: CDR1 SGHNT, CDR2 YENEEA. The CDR3, as DNA: TGTGCCAGCAGCCAACTCAACTATGGCTACACCTTC. It translates to CASSQLNYGYTF.

This clone occurred a few times. This chain uses TRBV2 with TRBJ2-1; D may be TRBD2 (5 bases). The germline CDR1 and CDR2 sequences are SNHLY and FYNNEI. The CDR3 is 13 residues long. Trimming pared 4 bases from V and 6 bases from J, leaving 10 bases between. CDR3 in amino acids: CASSVRAANEQFF. The CDR3 nucleotides read TGTGCCAGCAGTGTTAGAGCGGCCAATGAGCAGTTCTTC.

The chain uses TRBV7-3 and TRBJ1-1; D is ambiguous. V was shortened by 5 bases and J by 2 bases, with 6 bases between the two germline ends. CDR1 SGHTA and CDR2 FQGTGA come from the germline V gene. The CDR3 totals 12 residues. The CDR3 loop reads CASSNRNTEAFF. Here the CDR3 DNA reads TGTGCCAGCAGCAACAGAAACACTGAAGCTTTCTTT.